The present TCR beta chain was sequenced within a study of CD4+ T cells in melanoma (dated by TCRdb to the early 2020s). About the investigation overall: The study investigated neoantigen-specific CD4+ T cells in human melanoma. Beyond this particular receptor, the publication reports: Neoantigen-specific CD4+ T cells were reported to be correlated with the function of CD8+ T cells, macrophages and B cells. Diverse differentiation states were reported to be shown by neoantigen-specific CD4+ T cells in melanoma.

Remarks on this clone: No cognate antigen has been identified for it. No much larger clone is present one base from it, and per-base qualities are unavailable.

Libraries were constructed by the immunoSEQ multiplex PCR assay. In its TCRdb copy, this immuneACCESS table keeps in-frame sequences only and misses some clones. Where compared with another copy, unresolved V genes explain less than half of these, and the others have no known cause. For this sample the table gives 10,000 to 14,000 clones, of which around 71% were detected only once. Of the sample, 9% to 15% falls within the top ten clones. The donors were melanoma patients. The germline V gene supplies CDR1 SNHLY and CDR2 FYNNEI. Trimming at the junction amounts to 6 bases on V and 2 bases on J, and the germline ends lie 10 bases apart. The CDR3 runs 14 amino acids, cysteine and phenylalanine included. Of the read, only the CDR3 DNA is kept; its 42 bases are in frame from base 1.

The sequence derives from a human donor with melanoma. The material sequenced was cells from a culture (not recorded whether cultured in vitro). The V gene is TRBV2 and the J gene is TRBJ2-2, and the D gene may be TRBD1, 6 bases matching. At the DNA level, the sequence is TGTGCCAGCAGGAGCAGGGGAAACACCGGGGAGCTGTTTTTT. This gives the protein CASRSRGNTGELFF.